This TCR beta chain is from a study of blood T cell repertoires in COVID-19. Overall study context: Collection of acute and convalescent COVID-19 samples took place in the United States, Italy and Spain. PBMCs, B-cell-depleted T cells, or T cells were the source of the cDNA or gDNA that made up the material.

The germline gives CDR1 SQVTM, CDR2 ANQGSEA. The CDR3 sequence is 12 residues long. V shed 5 bases and J 4 bases; nucleotides not matched to a gene: 4. Per the authors' pipeline: For nucleated cells, counts were estimated from reference gene primer amplification. The table came from immunoSEQ multiplex PCR; TCRdb's copy has only in-frame clones and leaves some out. The D gene and trimming were derived from the DNA, and the V and J assignments and clone size from that table. The sample shows about 180,000 clones, approximately 86% of them seen only once. This sequence was found in a man aged 45-60 years with active or convalescent COVID-19. The specimen was peripheral blood. The chain combines TRBV29-1 with TRBJ2-7, with TRBD1 identical over 8 bases. This CDR3 reads CSVNGQGYEQYF. CDR3 bases: TGCAGCGTTAACGGACAGGGTTACGAGCAGTACTTC.